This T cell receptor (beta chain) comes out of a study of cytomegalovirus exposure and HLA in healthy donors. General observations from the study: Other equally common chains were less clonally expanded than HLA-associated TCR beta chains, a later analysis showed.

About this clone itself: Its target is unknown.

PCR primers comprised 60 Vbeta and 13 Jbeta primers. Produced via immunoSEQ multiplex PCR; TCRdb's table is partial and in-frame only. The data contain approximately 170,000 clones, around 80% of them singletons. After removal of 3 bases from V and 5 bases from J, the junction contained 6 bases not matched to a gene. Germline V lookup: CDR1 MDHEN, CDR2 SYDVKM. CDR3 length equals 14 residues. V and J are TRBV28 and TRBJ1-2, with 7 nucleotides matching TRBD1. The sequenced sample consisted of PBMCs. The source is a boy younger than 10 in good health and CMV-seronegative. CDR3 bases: TGTGCCAGCAGTTTGGTGGAGGGGGCATATGGCTACACCTTC. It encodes CASSLVEGAYGYTF.